This T cell receptor (beta chain) derives from a study of cytomegalovirus exposure and HLA in healthy donors. This CDR3 is 15 amino acids long. The V gene's germline CDR1 is SGHRS and CDR2 YFSETQ. V trimming: 4 bases; J trimming: 4 bases; junction bases outside the gene matches: 6. Use of 60 Vbeta and 13 Jbeta primers characterized the PCR. Here immunoSEQ multiplex PCR was the method, and the copy in TCRdb shows in-frame clones only, minus some. Here the sample spans under 250,000 clones, more than 75% being singletons. Sequencing was performed on PBMCs. The source of this sequence is a human donor in good health. The J gene is TRBJ2-1, the V gene TRBV5-1, with TRBD2 matching 9 bases. DNA for the CDR3: TGCGCCAGCAGCCCGCGGGAGGGCCTTTACAATGAGCAGTTCTTC. Amino acids: CASSPREGLYNEQFF.